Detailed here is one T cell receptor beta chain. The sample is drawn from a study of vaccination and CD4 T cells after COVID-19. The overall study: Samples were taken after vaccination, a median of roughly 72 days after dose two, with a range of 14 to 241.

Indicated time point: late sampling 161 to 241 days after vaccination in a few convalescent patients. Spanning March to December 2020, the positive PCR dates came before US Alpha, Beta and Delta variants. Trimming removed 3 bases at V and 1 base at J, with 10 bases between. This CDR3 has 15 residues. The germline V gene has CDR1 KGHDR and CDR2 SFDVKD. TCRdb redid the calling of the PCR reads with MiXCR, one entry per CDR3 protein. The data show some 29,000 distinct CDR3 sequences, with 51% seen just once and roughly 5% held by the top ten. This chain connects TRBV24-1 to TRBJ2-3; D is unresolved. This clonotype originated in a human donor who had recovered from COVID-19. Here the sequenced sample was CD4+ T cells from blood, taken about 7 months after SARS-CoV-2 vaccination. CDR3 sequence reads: CATSDRADGTDTQYF. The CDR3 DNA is TGTGCCACCAGTGATCGGGCGGACGGCACAGATACGCAGTATTTT.